This T cell receptor beta chain is drawn from a study of blood T cell repertoires in COVID-19. Sequencing was performed with immunoSEQ multiplex PCR; in TCRdb, only in-frame clones are kept and a portion is missing. Among 120,000 to 150,000 clones listed, more than 80% were seen once. V was shortened by 6 bases and J by 2 bases, with 14 bases between the two germline ends. Germline CDR1 reads SNHLY; CDR2 reads FYNNEI. The CDR3 consists of 14 residues. This chain uses TRBV2 with TRBJ2-7; perhaps TRBD1 as D (5 bases). Sequenced: peripheral blood. This sequence originates from a man between 18 and 29 years old with COVID-19, enrolled during active disease. This CDR3 is CASRDKLGAYEQYF. In nucleotides, the CDR3 is TGTGCCAGCAGGGACAAGCTAGGGGCCTACGAGCAGTACTTC.